This T cell receptor (beta chain) was observed in a study of Graves' ophthalmopathy and Graves' hyperthyroidism (dated by TCRdb to the late 2010s). Regarding the research as a whole: Hyperthyroidism was considered stable if no progression to ophthalmopathy occurred within 18 months of follow-up. TCR beta repertoire signatures were used to distinguish Graves' ophthalmopathy from Graves' hyperthyroidism and to predict progression to ophthalmopathy. In total, over 130 blood samples were TCR-sequenced: approximately 40 ophthalmopathy, some 75 hyperthyroidism and some 17 hyperthyroidism-to-ophthalmopathy patients. To explore V-J signatures that separate ophthalmopathy from hyperthyroidism, a discovery set of about a hundred patients was enrolled, consisting of 40 to 45 with ophthalmopathy and some 56 with stable hyperthyroidism. The independent validation cohort included approximately 19 hyperthyroidism patients plus 17 patients who later progressed from hyperthyroidism to ophthalmopathy. In about six hyperthyroidism patients, the T-cell repertoires found in thyroid tissue were compared with those found in blood. Following sample collection, hyperthyroidism patients were given methimazole at a starting dose of 30 mg daily, and ophthalmopathy patients were given high-dose intravenous methylprednisolone. What the authors observed across the whole study: Sample size was not predetermined statistically, and investigators were not blinded to group allocation. In cross-validation, the 13-signature model distinguished ophthalmopathy from stable hyperthyroidism with less than 90% sensitivity and roughly 84% specificity, while in the test set the corresponding values were about 80% and 75%. Most expanded thyroid clonotypes with frequency above 0.001 were also detected in blood, suggesting blood repertoires may reflect the thyroid immune response. In validation, the model predicted ophthalmopathy progression with 70.59% sensitivity and around 72% specificity; roughly 11 predicted patients were CT-confirmed with GO in a median of 6.5 months.

The CDR3 has 14 amino acids, counting the end cysteine and phenylalanine. Just the 42-base CDR3 DNA is kept, in frame starting at base 1. V is cut by 5 bases and J by 5 bases, and the space between the germline ends is 13 bases. The germline V gene (reference sequence) provides CDR1 SEHNR and CDR2 FQNEAQ. This clonotype was picked up many times. Its target antigen remains unknown. No qualities accompany the bases; no much larger clone lies one base away. Hyperthyroidism patients were newly diagnosed, were aged 18 to 65 years, and had a disease duration under 2 months. Patients with other autoimmune diseases, uncontrolled infections, pregnancy or lactation were excluded. Clinical symptoms, serum thyroxine, TRAb, thyroid ultrasound and orbital computed tomography were used for diagnosis. Trizol reagent was used to extract the total RNA, and its quality was then checked on an Agilent 2100 Bioanalyzer.

TCR beta CDR3 regions were amplified from RNA transcripts for repertoire sequencing. The first round was an RT-PCR using HTBI primers with the Qiagen OneStep RT-PCR kit, and this first round was followed by a second-round multiplex PCR, then size selection and purification. Sequencing of the libraries was carried out on an Illumina HiSeq2000 in paired-end mode with 100 bp reads. Per the source publication's procedure: SOAPnuke was used to process the reads, removing any read that contained adapters or uncalled bases, had a mean Phred below 15, or lacked an exact match to the constant primer or identifier. COPE v1.2.5 was used to merge the high-quality paired reads. Unique nucleotide sequences were defined as clonotypes and aligned to IMGT TRB V, D and J references using MiTCR v1.1. Only V-J combinations with frequency above 0.0001 were analysed, covering 99.2% of repertoires. For each V-J combination, a TCR clonal expansion and chaos score was defined as F50 clonal expansion divided by the chaos observed in the TCRdist matrix. Welch's t-statistics and random forest were used to reduce the features to some 13 V-J combinations, which were then used as input to a naive Bayes classifier. The similarity between thyroid and blood repertoires was quantified using the Morisita-Horn index. Using fastp at Q25 and MiXCR, TCRdb reprocessed the public reads and kept productive beta chains. Rows are combined by CDR3 protein, so each entry shows the most common genes and DNA. It is TCRdb's table, rather than the study itself, that gives the V and J calls and clone size. In this sample the table shows over a million distinct CDR3 sequences, 35% to 45% of which occur a single time. The ten largest make up 11% of the sample.

The rearranged segments are TRBV7-9 and TRBJ1-5; TRBD1 is a weak D gene call, 6 bases matching. Sequencing was carried out using peripheral blood or thyroid tissue (not recorded which). This receptor was obtained from an adult man with Graves' hyperthyroidism. The DNA reads as follows: TGTGCCAGCAGCCGAAACACAGGGCATCAGCCCCAGCATTTT. Translation gives CASSRNTGHQPQHF.